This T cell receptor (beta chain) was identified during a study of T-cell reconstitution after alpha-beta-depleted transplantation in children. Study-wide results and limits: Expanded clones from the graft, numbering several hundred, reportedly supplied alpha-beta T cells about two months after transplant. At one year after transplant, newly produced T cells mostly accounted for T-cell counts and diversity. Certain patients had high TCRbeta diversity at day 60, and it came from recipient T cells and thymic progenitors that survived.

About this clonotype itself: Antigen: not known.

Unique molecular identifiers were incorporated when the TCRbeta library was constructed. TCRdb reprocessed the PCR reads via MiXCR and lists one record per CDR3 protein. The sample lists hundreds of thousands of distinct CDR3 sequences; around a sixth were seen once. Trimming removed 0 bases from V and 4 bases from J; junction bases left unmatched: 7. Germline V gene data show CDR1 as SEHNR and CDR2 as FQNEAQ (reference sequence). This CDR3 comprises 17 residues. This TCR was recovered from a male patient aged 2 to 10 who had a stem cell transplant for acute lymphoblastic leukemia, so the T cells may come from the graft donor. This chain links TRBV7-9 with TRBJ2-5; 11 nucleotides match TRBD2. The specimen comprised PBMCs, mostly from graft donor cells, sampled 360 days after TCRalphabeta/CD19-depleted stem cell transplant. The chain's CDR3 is CASSLAGRLAGGETQYF. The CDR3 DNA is TGTGCCAGCAGCTTAGCAGGTCGGCTAGCGGGAGGAGAGACCCAGTACTTC.